This T cell receptor (beta chain) was captured by sequencing in a study of CD8 T cells in ankylosing spondylitis. In TCRdb, the 5' RACE reads were re-called with MiXCR into one record per CDR3 protein. In the table there are about 89,000 distinct CDR3 sequences, 27% of which are singletons. Trimming shortened V by 0 bases and J by 2 bases, and 10 bases separated the two germline ends. The V gene's germline CDR1 is SGHTA and CDR2 FQGTGA. CDR3 length: 16 amino acids. The chain has TRBV7-3 and TRBJ2-2, with D possibly TRBD1 on 5 matching bases. The sample was blood, either unsorted or a sorted T cell fraction (not recorded which). This sequence was found in a male donor with ankylosing spondylitis or in good health (not recorded which). CDR3 DNA: TGTGCCAGCAGCTTAACAGTGGGGCCCAACACCGGGGAGCTGTTTTTT. Translation: CASSLTVGPNTGELFF.